This T cell receptor beta chain was identified during a study of early T cells in non-severe SARS-CoV-2 infection. Looked up from germline, CDR1 is MNHEY and CDR2 is SMNVEV (reference sequence). Deletions cut 4 bases from V and 5 bases from J, with 18 bases between. CDR3 size: 15 residues. TCRdb fed the 5' RACE reads into MiXCR, producing one record per CDR3 protein. The data contain 25,000 to 30,000 distinct CDR3 sequences, under 6% of them singletons. This TCR came from an adult who was a healthcare worker with PCR-confirmed SARS-CoV-2 infection or an uninfected control (not recorded which). The sequencing sample was made of whole blood. The genes are TRBV27 and TRBJ2-7, with D possibly TRBD1 on 5 matching bases. The CDR3 loop is CASSYAQGWINEQYF. The CDR3 coding sequence is TGTGCCAGCAGTTATGCGCAGGGATGGATTAACGAGCAGTACTTC.